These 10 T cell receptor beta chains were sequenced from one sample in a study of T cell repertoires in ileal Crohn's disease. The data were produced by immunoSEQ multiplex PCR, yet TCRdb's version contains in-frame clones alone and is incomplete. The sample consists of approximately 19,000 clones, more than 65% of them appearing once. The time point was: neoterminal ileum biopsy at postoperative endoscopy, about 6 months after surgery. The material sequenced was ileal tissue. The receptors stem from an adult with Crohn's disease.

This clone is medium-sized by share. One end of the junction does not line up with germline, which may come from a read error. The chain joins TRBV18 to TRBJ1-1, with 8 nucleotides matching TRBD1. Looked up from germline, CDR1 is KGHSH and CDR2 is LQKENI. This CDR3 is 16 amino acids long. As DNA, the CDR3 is TGTGCCAGCTCCCCACTCCCCCGACAGGGGAGAACTGAAGCTTTCTTT. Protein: CASSPLPRQGRTEAFF.

This CDR3 is CASSLPTSRRNQPQHF. For the CDR3, the DNA is TGTGCCAGCAGTTTACCAACAAGCCGGAGAAATCAGCCCCAGCATTTT. This chain uses TRBV27 with TRBJ1-5; D ambiguous. Trimming left V 2 bases short and J 4 bases short, with 15 bases between. CDR1 MNHEY and CDR2 SMNVEV come from the germline V gene (reference sequence). This CDR3 contains 16 residues.

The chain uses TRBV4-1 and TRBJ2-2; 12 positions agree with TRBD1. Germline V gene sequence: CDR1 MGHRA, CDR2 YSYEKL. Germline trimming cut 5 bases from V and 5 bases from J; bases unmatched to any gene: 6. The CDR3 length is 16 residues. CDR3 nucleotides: TGCGCCAGCAGCGCGGGACAGGGGGCGTGGACCGGGGAGCTGTTTTTT. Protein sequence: CASSAGQGAWTGELFF.

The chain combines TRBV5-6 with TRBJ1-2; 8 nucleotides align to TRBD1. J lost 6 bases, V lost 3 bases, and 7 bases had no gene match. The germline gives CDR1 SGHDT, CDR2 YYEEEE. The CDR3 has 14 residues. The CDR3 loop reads CASSSLDREDGYTF. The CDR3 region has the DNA TGTGCCAGCAGCTCCCTGGACAGGGAAGATGGCTACACCTTC.

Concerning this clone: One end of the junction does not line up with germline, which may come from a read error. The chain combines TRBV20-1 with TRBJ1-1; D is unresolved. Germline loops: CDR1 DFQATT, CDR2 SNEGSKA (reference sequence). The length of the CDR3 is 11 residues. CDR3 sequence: CSTGFRTEAFF. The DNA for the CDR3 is TGTAGCACGGGGTTTCGGACTGAAGCTTTCTTT.

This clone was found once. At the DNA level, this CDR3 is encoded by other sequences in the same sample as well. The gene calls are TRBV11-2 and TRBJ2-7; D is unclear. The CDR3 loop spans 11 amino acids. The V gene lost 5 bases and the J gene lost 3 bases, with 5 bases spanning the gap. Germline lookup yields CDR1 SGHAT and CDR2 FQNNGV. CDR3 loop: CASSLVYEQYF. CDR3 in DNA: TGTGCCAGCAGCCTCGTCTACGAGCAGTACTTC.

CDR3 region: CASSQDSLGNYYGYTF. The CDR3 DNA reads as TGCGCCAGCAGCCAAGACTCTCTAGGAAATTACTATGGCTACACCTTC. This rearrangement joins TRBV4-1 to TRBJ1-2; no clear D gene. Trimming pared 0 bases from V and 3 bases from J, leaving 14 bases between. CDR1 and CDR2 (germline): MGHRA, YSYEKL. The CDR3 length is 16 residues.

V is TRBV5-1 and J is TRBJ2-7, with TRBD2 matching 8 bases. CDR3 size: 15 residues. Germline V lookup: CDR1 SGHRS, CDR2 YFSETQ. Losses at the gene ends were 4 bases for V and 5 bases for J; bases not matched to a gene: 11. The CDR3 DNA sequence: TGCGCCAGCAGCCCCCTTCAGCGGGAGTTGGACGAGCAGTACTTC. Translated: CASSPLQRELDEQYF.

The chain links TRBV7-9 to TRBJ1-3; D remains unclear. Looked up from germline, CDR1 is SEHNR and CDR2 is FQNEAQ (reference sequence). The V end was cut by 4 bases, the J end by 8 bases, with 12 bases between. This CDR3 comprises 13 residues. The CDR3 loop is CASSWAGSHTIYF. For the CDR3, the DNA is TGTGCCAGCAGCTGGGCAGGCTCGCACACCATATATTTT.

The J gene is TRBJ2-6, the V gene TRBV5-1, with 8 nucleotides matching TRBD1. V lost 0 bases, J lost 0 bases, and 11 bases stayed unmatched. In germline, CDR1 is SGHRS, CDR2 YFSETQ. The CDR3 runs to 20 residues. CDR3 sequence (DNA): TGCGCCAGCAGCTTGGAAGGGGCAGGGGGCAGAAGCTCTGGGGCCAACGTCCTGACTTTC. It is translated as CASSLEGAGGRSSGANVLTF.